The clone carrying this T cell receptor (beta chain) was detected many times. Its specificity is unknown. Trimming removed 4 bases from V and 3 bases from J; junction bases left unmatched: 5. The CDR3 totals 15 residues. CDR1 is SQVTM and CDR2 is ANQGSEA in the germline V gene. This entry comes from a study of T cells in Graves' hyperthyroidism and ophthalmopathy. Findings of the study overall: Within blood appeared most thyroid clonotypes that had expanded above 0.001.

RNA transcripts gave rise to amplified TCR beta CDR3 regions. The HTBI set primed first-round TCR CDR3 RT-PCR. TCRdb re-analysed the multiplex PCR reads in MiXCR, keeping a single row per CDR3 protein. In the table there are 340,000 or so distinct CDR3 sequences, 15% to 20% of which are singletons. Researchers defined stable Graves' hyperthyroidism as no ophthalmopathy progression within 18 months. Diagnoses used clinical symptoms, serum thyroxine and TRAb, thyroid ultrasound and orbital computed tomography. PBMCs came from 10 ml fresh peripheral blood. This TCR was recovered from a man aged 30 to 39 with Graves' hyperthyroidism. The rearrangement uses TRBV29-1 and TRBJ2-1, with 11 bases matching TRBD1. Sample: blood. CDR3 sequence reads: CSVVFGTGGYNEQFF. The CDR3 nucleotides are TGCAGCGTTGTTTTTGGGACAGGGGGCTACAATGAGCAGTTCTTC.